This T cell receptor beta chain emerged from a study of blood T cells in healthy people across ages. Study information: Template-switching capture recovered about one barcoded beta molecule per two T cells.

Using a J-beta primer mix together with a sample-barcoded 5' primer, a second PCR was run for about 6 to 12 cycles. TCRdb reanalysed the 5' RACE reads using MiXCR and keeps one entry per CDR3 protein. Found here are hundreds of thousands of distinct CDR3 sequences, approximately 60% of them singletons; the top ten hold roughly 24%. Study-level results: There was no known CMV status for donors, so expanded clonotype changes were possibly confounded. Compared with aged donors, long-lived donors showed fewer expanded clones, suggesting selection.

Every participating donor contributed around 9.5 milliliters of peripheral blood through a draw. Note on this clonotype: What it recognizes is unknown.

The sequenced material came from blood. This sequence originates from a man aged 40-50 years in good health.

The CDR3 sequence is CSAIRTGVETQFF. The CDR3 DNA reads TGCAGTGCTATCCGGACAGGCGTGGAGACCCAGTTCTTC. V is TRBV20-1 and J is TRBJ2-1; 7 bases fit TRBD1. This CDR3 contains 13 residues. The V gene's germline CDR1 is DFQATT and CDR2 SNEGSKA (reference sequence). V gave up 4 bases and J gave up 13 bases; unmatched junction bases: 13.